Listed here are 29 T cell receptor beta chains from one sample, sequenced in a study of T-cell memory formation after mild COVID-19. TCRdb re-derived calls from the 5' RACE reads in MiXCR, one entry per CDR3 protein. This sample has around 53,000 distinct CDR3 sequences, with more than 9% found just once. Sequencing was carried out using PBMCs or a T cell subset sorted from them (not recorded which). Receptors were obtained from a man aged 18 to 30 who had mild COVID-19 (a few samples of this study predate the infection). Cell type and time point are not known.

This clonotype was seen just once. The CDR3 coding sequence is TGTGCCAGCAGTCCCCGACAGGACGAGCAGTACGTC. It is translated as CASSPRQDEQYV. J is TRBJ2-7 and V is TRBV6-1, with D possibly TRBD1 on 6 matching bases. CDR1 is MNHNS, CDR2 SASEGT, per germline. V was cut by 5 bases and J by 5 bases, with 10 bases left in between. The CDR3 extends over 12 amino acids.

This clonotype was detected many times. The genes are TRBV5-1 and TRBJ2-1, with 8 bases lining up with TRBD2. CDR3 length equals 16 residues. J lost 0 bases, V lost 3 bases, and 5 bases had no gene match. Looked up from germline, CDR1 is SGHRS and CDR2 is YFSETQ. The CDR3 sequence is CASSSDAGGSYNEQFF. The CDR3 bases are TGCGCCAGCAGCTCGGATGCGGGAGGCTCCTACAATGAGCAGTTCTTC.

This clonotype appeared a few times. The chain couples TRBV15 to TRBJ2-5; 9 bases are shared with TRBD2. This CDR3 comprises 16 residues. Germline lookup yields CDR1 LNHNV and CDR2 YYDKDF (reference sequence). Unmatched junction bases numbered 10, after V lost 3 bases and J lost 5 bases. The CDR3 region is CATSRAGTSRGETQYF. CDR3 nucleotide sequence: TGTGCCACCAGCAGGGCCGGGACTAGCCGGGGGGAGACCCAGTACTTC.

This sequence joins TRBV20-1 and TRBJ1-6, with D tentatively TRBD1 (6 bases). Trimming shortened V by 6 bases and J by 11 bases, and 20 bases separated the two germline ends. The CDR3 covers 14 residues. Germline-derived CDR1 and CDR2 are DFQATT and SNEGSKA (reference sequence). The CDR3 spells CSAMAGGTFTPLHF. CDR3 in DNA: TGCAGTGCCATGGCCGGAGGGACATTTACACCCCTCCACTTT.

The gene calls are TRBV7-9 and TRBJ1-1, with TRBD1 matching over 8 bases. Germline CDR1 and CDR2: SEHNR and FQNEAQ (reference sequence). The V and J ends lost 3 bases and 5 bases, in that order; junction bases with no gene match: 5. This CDR3 is built from 14 residues. DNA for the CDR3: TGTGCCAGCAGCTTCGGGACAGGCTTAACTGAAGCTTTCTTT. It translates to CASSFGTGLTEAFF.

There are a few counts of this clonotype. The chain employs TRBV5-5 and TRBJ2-1; TRBD2 is a possible D gene (5 bases). Per the germline V gene, CDR1 is SGHKS and CDR2 is YYEKEE (reference sequence). V lost 2 bases and J lost 9, with 12 bases in between. This CDR3 is built from 13 residues. DNA for the CDR3: TGTGCCAGCAGCTTTAACAGCGGCGCTGAGCAGTTCTTC. This encodes CASSFNSGAEQFF.

The V gene is TRBV5-1, the J gene TRBJ2-5, with 11 bases lining up with TRBD2. The V and J ends lost 4 bases and 2 bases, in that order; junction bases with no gene match: 10. Germline assignment: CDR1 SGHRS and CDR2 YFSETQ. The CDR3 is made up of 17 amino acids. The CDR3 protein is CASSGRTSGSKQETQYF. The CDR3 coding sequence is TGCGCCAGCAGCGGGCGGACTAGCGGGTCTAAACAAGAGACCCAGTACTTC.

There are many counts of this clonotype. The V call is TRBV4-2, the J call TRBJ2-7; 11 nucleotides match TRBD2. In germline, CDR1 is LGHNA, CDR2 YNFKEQ. The CDR3 length is 16 residues. V lost 1 base to trimming and J lost 5 bases; unmatched junction nucleotides: 7. Here the CDR3 DNA reads TGTGCCAGCAGCCAAGCCGTAGCGGGGGGGCCCAACGAGCAGTACTTC. It translates to CASSQAVAGGPNEQYF.

This clonotype was seen at least ten times. The genes are TRBV11-2 and TRBJ2-1, with 11 bases lining up with TRBD2. The germline V gene has CDR1 SGHAT and CDR2 FQNNGV. The CDR3 extends over 17 amino acids. Trimming at V came to 5 bases and at J to 1 base, leaving 7 bases not matched to a gene. DNA for the CDR3: TGTGCCAGCAGCCCAAACCCTAGCGGGGGGTCCTACAATGAGCAGTTCTTC. Its translation is CASSPNPSGGSYNEQFF. The full variable domain, rest sourced from reference TRBV11-2 and TRBJ2-1, is EAGVAQSPRYKIIEKRQSVAFWCNPISGHATLYWYQQILGQGPKLLIQFQNNGVVDDSQLPKDRFSAERLKGVDSTLKIQPAKLEDSAVYLCASSPNPSGGSYNEQFFGPGTRLTVL.

The chain joins TRBV28 to TRBJ2-5, with 8 bases that match TRBD1. The CDR3 consists of 14 residues. The germline V gene encodes CDR1 MDHEN and CDR2 SYDVKM. Germline trimming cut 2 bases from V and 5 bases from J; bases unmatched to any gene: 4. Written as DNA, the CDR3 is TGTGCCAGCAGTTTACAGGGGGCATCGGAGACCCAGTACTTC. It is translated as CASSLQGASETQYF.

This clonotype was seen more than once but under ten times. This chain joins TRBV6-4 and TRBJ2-3; D is undetermined. The CDR3 sequence is 13 residues long. CDR1 is MRHNA, CDR2 SNTAGT, per germline. V lost 6 bases and J lost 0, with 7 bases in between. The CDR3 DNA reads TGTGCCAGCAGCGAGCGTAGCACAGATACGCAGTATTTT. Protein: CASSERSTDTQYF.

The sample holds a few counts of this clonotype. The chain has TRBV12-3 or TRBV12-4 and TRBJ1-5, with D perhaps matching TRBD1 (6 bases). The V end was cut by 6 bases, the J end by 4 bases, with 13 bases between. This CDR3 spans 14 amino acids. The CDR3 DNA sequence: TGTGCCAGCAGGATAGGCAGGGGAAATCAGCCCCAGCATTTT. Translating gives CASRIGRGNQPQHF.

There are many counts of this clonotype. The rearrangement links TRBV28 to TRBJ2-5, with 8 bases identical to TRBD2. The CDR3 loop spans 17 amino acids. Germline V gene sequence: CDR1 MDHEN, CDR2 SYDVKM. After removal of 8 bases from V and 1 base from J, the junction contained 15 bases not matched to a gene. This CDR3 reads CASLLPDWRGAQETQYF. Here the CDR3 DNA reads TGTGCCAGCCTACTCCCGGATTGGCGGGGGGCCCAAGAGACCCAGTACTTC.

The sample holds many counts of this clonotype. The genes are TRBV12-3 or TRBV12-4 and TRBJ2-3, with D hard to call. This CDR3 has 14 residues. V was shortened by 1 base and J by 8 bases, with 13 bases between the two germline ends. The CDR3 nucleotides read TGTGCCAGCAGTTTAGAAGGGCAACTGGGTACGCAGTATTTT. This gives the protein CASSLEGQLGTQYF.

This chain links TRBV4-1 with TRBJ2-6, with TRBD1 identical over 9 bases. The V and J ends lost 7 bases and 0 bases, in that order; junction bases with no gene match: 10. Germline values: CDR1 MGHRA, CDR2 YSYEKL. The CDR3 is 18 residues long. CDR3 amino acids: CASTRTGERLSGANVLTF. The CDR3 coding sequence is TGCGCCAGCACTCGGACAGGGGAGCGACTCTCTGGGGCCAACGTCCTGACTTTC.

V gene TRBV4-2 combines with J gene TRBJ2-2; maybe TRBD1 (7 bases). Germline values: CDR1 LGHNA, CDR2 YNFKEQ. The CDR3 covers 15 residues. The V and J ends lost 1 base and 7 bases respectively, with 13 bases between them. The CDR3 protein is CASSQGQGGDGELFF. The CDR3 nucleotides read TGTGCCAGCAGCCAAGGACAGGGAGGCGACGGGGAGCTGTTTTTT.

This clonotype appeared a few times. The chain recombines TRBV29-1 with TRBJ2-7, with D perhaps matching TRBD2 (6 bases). Trimming stripped 6 bases from V and 4 bases from J, with 16 bases between. Germline V gene sequence: CDR1 SQVTM, CDR2 ANQGSEA. The CDR3 spans 13 residues. In nucleotides, the CDR3 is TGCAGCGTGGTCCACGGGGGTGTTTACGAGCAGTACTTC. Encoded protein: CSVVHGGVYEQYF.

The chain's CDR3 is CASSLQGENNEQFF. CDR3 coding DNA: TGTGCCAGCAGCTTACAGGGGGAAAACAATGAGCAGTTCTTC. This chain connects TRBV11-3 to TRBJ2-1; the match to TRBD1 covers 7 bases. V trimming: 2 bases; J trimming: 5 bases; junction bases outside the gene matches: 3. This CDR3 region has 14 residues. Germline V gene data show CDR1 as SGHNT and CDR2 as YENEEA. The variable domain in full, completed from reference TRBV11-3 and TRBJ2-1, reads EAGVVQSPRYKIIEKKQPVAFWCNPISGHNTLYWYLQNLGQGPELLIRYENEEAVDDSQLPKDRFSAERLKGVDSTLKIQPAELGDSAVYLCASSLQGENNEQFFGPGTRLTVL.

This clonotype was counted at least ten times. The chain couples TRBV5-1 to TRBJ1-2; D is ambiguous. The CDR3 is 11 amino acids. Per germline, CDR1 SGHRS and CDR2 YFSETQ. V gave up 0 bases and J gave up 13 bases, with 10 bases separating them. Written as DNA, the CDR3 is TGCGCCAGCAGCTTGGGTGGGCTGCGCACCTTC. Protein sequence: CASSLGGLRTF.

The chain links TRBV5-1 to TRBJ2-1; D is possibly TRBD1 (5 bases). The V gene lost 3 bases and the J gene lost 5 bases, with 21 bases spanning the gap. The CDR3 runs to 17 residues. Germline values: CDR1 SGHRS, CDR2 YFSETQ. The CDR3 DNA follows: TGCGCCAGCAGCTCAAGGCTCAGTGTGGGGCTAAACAATGAGCAGTTCTTC. Its protein product is CASSSRLSVGLNNEQFF.

This clonotype was picked up a small number of times. V usage is TRBV7-2 and J usage is TRBJ1-2; D remains ambiguous. V gave up 1 base and J gave up 10 bases, with 10 bases separating them. This CDR3 has 12 residues. CDR1 and CDR2 from the germline V gene are SGHTA and FQGNSA. CDR3 DNA sequence: TGTGCCAGCAGCTTAGTTGGTCCACTCTACACCTTC. Its translation is CASSLVGPLYTF.

This clonotype was detected only a few times. The chain uses TRBV5-6 and TRBJ2-3; 7 positions agree with TRBD1. The CDR3 consists of 14 residues. CDR1 and CDR2 from the germline V gene are SGHDT and YYEEEE. After removal of 4 bases from V and 4 bases from J, the junction contained 6 bases not matched to a gene. Written as DNA, the CDR3 is TGTGCCAGCAGCCCATTGGACAGGTCAGATACGCAGTATTTT. It yields the protein CASSPLDRSDTQYF.

This clonotype was picked up a small number of times. J is TRBJ2-5 and V is TRBV5-6; D not resolved. The germline V gene has CDR1 SGHDT and CDR2 YYEEEE. Deletions cut 0 bases from V and 4 bases from J, with 13 bases between. This CDR3 spans 15 amino acids. The CDR3 is CASSLERGAGETQYF. The DNA of the CDR3 is TGTGCCAGCAGCTTGGAGCGCGGAGCAGGAGAGACCCAGTACTTC.

This clonotype was found a few times. For the CDR3, the DNA is TGTGCCAGCAGTTTATATCCCCAGGACACCGGGGAGCTGTTTTTT. Residues: CASSLYPQDTGELFF. The genes are TRBV28 and TRBJ2-2; D remains unclear. The CDR3 has 15 amino acids. Germline values: CDR1 MDHEN, CDR2 SYDVKM. The V and J ends lost 1 base and 3 bases respectively, with 9 bases between them.

This clonotype was counted at least ten times. The J gene is TRBJ2-1, the V gene TRBV7-9; the D gene is possibly TRBD1 (5 bases). The CDR3 has 15 amino acids. V shed 3 bases and J shed 3 bases, with 12 bases lying between them. The germline V gene encodes CDR1 SEHNR and CDR2 FQNEAQ (reference sequence). DNA for the CDR3: TGTGCCAGCAGCTTCGCGTCAGGGCGCTACAATGAGCAGTTCTTC. It is translated as CASSFASGRYNEQFF.

This sequence joins TRBV20-1 and TRBJ1-2; TRBD1 is a possible D gene (6 bases). V shed 5 bases and J shed 5 bases, with 15 bases lying between them. CDR1 and CDR2 from the germline V gene are DFQATT and SNEGSKA (reference sequence). The CDR3 covers 13 residues. CDR3 sequence: CSASGGRGYGYTF. In nucleotides, the CDR3 is TGCAGTGCTTCGGGGGGAAGGGGGTATGGCTACACCTTC.

The rearrangement links TRBV24-1 to TRBJ2-3; 13 bases fit TRBD2. CDR3 length: 15 amino acids. V gave up 9 bases and J gave up 5 bases; unmatched junction bases: 7. Germline CDR1 reads KGHDR; CDR2 reads SFDVKD. The CDR3 protein is CATGGLAGVIDTQYF. DNA for the CDR3: TGTGCCACCGGCGGACTAGCGGGGGTGATAGATACGCAGTATTTT.

This clonotype has a handful of counts. The CDR3 reads CASSVGSSYEQYV. Written as DNA, the CDR3 is TGTGCCAGCTCAGTAGGGAGTTCCTACGAGCAGTACGTC. The J gene is TRBJ2-7, the V gene TRBV18; D possibly corresponds to TRBD2 (5 bases). Per the germline V gene, CDR1 is KGHSH and CDR2 is LQKENI. With 5 bases removed from V and 1 base from J, the gap between germline ends came to 9 bases. The CDR3 is 13 residues long.

This clonotype was observed a handful of times. V usage is TRBV12-5 and J usage is TRBJ2-3, with TRBD1 matching over 9 bases. CDR3 length: 15 amino acids. Trimming took 5 bases from V and 2 from J; bases not matched to a gene: 5. Per the germline V gene, CDR1 is LGHNT and CDR2 is FRNRAP. The CDR3 is CASGLTGGNTDTQYF. For the CDR3, the DNA is TGTGCTAGTGGTCTGACAGGGGGAAACACAGATACGCAGTATTTT.